A single TCR beta chain is shown here with its context. Antigen specificity is unknown. This record comes from a study of T cells in Graves' hyperthyroidism and ophthalmopathy. Whole-study findings and limits: Using 13 V-J features, a model discriminated ophthalmopathy from stable hyperthyroidism. Blood also held most thyroid clonotypes expanded beyond 0.001.

It was less than 13 ml of fresh peripheral blood that supplied the PBMCs. The germline V gene encodes CDR1 SGHRS and CDR2 YFSETQ. V lost 2 bases and J 0 bases, leaving 11 bases between the germline ends. The CDR3 is 15 residues long. The investigators amplified TCR beta CDR3 regions from RNA transcripts. An initial round of RT-PCR targeting the TCR CDR3 relied on the HTBI primer set. TCRdb used MiXCR to reprocess the multiplex PCR reads, holding one entry per CDR3 protein. The sample records 480,000 or so distinct CDR3 sequences, roughly an eighth being singletons. This clonotype originated in a young woman with Graves' hyperthyroidism. The V call is TRBV5-1, the J call TRBJ1-2, with D possibly matching TRBD1 (5 bases). Sequences were obtained from blood. The CDR3 here is CASSFTGQPNYGYTF. For the CDR3, the DNA is TGCGCCAGCAGCTTCACAGGACAACCTAACTATGGCTACACCTTC.